The 25 T cell receptor beta chains below all came from one sample that was sequenced in a study of T cells in Graves' hyperthyroidism and ophthalmopathy. Amplification of TCR beta CDR3 regions used RNA as the template. First-round RT-PCR of the TCR CDR3 relied on the HTBI primer set. TCRdb used MiXCR to reprocess the multiplex PCR reads, holding one entry per CDR3 protein. The table has hundreds of thousands of distinct CDR3 sequences, more than 12% seen once. The specimen was blood. The receptors shown here come from a woman in her thirties with Graves' hyperthyroidism.

This clonotype was seen many times. The J gene is TRBJ1-6, the V gene TRBV18, with 10 bases aligning to TRBD1. The V gene's germline CDR1 is KGHSH and CDR2 LQKENI. The CDR3 covers 15 residues. V shed 2 bases, J shed 8 bases, and the junction held 3 bases outside the gene matches. The CDR3 region is CASSPRDRGDSPLHF. CDR3 in DNA: TGTGCCAGCTCACCAAGGGACAGGGGTGATTCACCCCTCCACTTT.

This clonotype was seen a single time. The chain carries TRBV5-8 and TRBJ2-3; TRBD1 might be the D (6 bases). V was clipped by 1 base and J by 2 bases, with 11 bases between them. From germline, CDR1 is SGHTS and CDR2 YDEGEE. The length of the CDR3 is 15 residues. This CDR3 reads CASSLRGQHTDTQYF. The CDR3 region has the DNA TGTGCCAGCAGCTTGAGGGGACAACACACAGATACGCAGTATTTT.

This clonotype was observed many times. As DNA, the CDR3 is TGTGCTAGTGGTCCGAGGACAGGTTCCCCACCCCAAGGAGAGACCCAGTACTTC. Protein: CASGPRTGSPPQGETQYF. The rearrangement uses TRBV12-5 and TRBJ2-5, with 7 bases matching TRBD1. This CDR3 region has 18 residues. Germline-derived CDR1 and CDR2 are LGHNT and FRNRAP. The junction had 19 bases not matched to a gene; V was cut back by 5 bases and J by 4 bases.

This clonotype was found a few times. The chain employs TRBV18 and TRBJ2-2; 7 bases are shared with TRBD2. V lost 3 bases and J lost 7; bases outside the gene matches: 2. The V gene's germline CDR1 is KGHSH and CDR2 LQKENI. This CDR3 region has 13 residues. CDR3 bases: TGTGCCAGCTCACCGGCGGGAGTCGGGGAGCTGTTTTTT. Translation gives CASSPAGVGELFF.

The chain joins TRBV4-1 to TRBJ2-2; D remains ambiguous. Trimming cost V 2 bases and J 1 base, with 8 bases left between them. CDR3 length: 15 residues. Per the germline V gene, CDR1 is MGHRA and CDR2 is YSYEKL. The CDR3 bases are TGCGCCAGCAGCCAATGGTCTCAGAACACCGGGGAGCTGTTTTTT. Protein product: CASSQWSQNTGELFF.

The gene calls are TRBV7-8 and TRBJ2-1; 14 bases are shared with TRBD2. Germline trimming cut 6 bases from V and 6 bases from J; bases unmatched to any gene: 7. This CDR3 spans 16 amino acids. CDR1 and CDR2 from the germline V gene are SGHVS and FQNEAQ. CDR3 DNA: TGTGCCAGCAGAAGGGGACTAGCGGGAGAGAGCAATGAGCAGTTCTTC. Amino acids: CASRRGLAGESNEQFF.

The rearrangement uses TRBV5-1 and TRBJ2-5; D might be TRBD1 or TRBD2, each matching 5 bases. Germline V gene data show CDR1 as SGHRS and CDR2 as YFSETQ. The V end lost 8 bases, the J end lost 2 bases, and 10 bases lay between the germline ends. The CDR3 is made up of 12 amino acids. CDR3 protein: CASRDRQETQYF. The CDR3 coding sequence is TGCGCCAGTCGGGACCGACAAGAGACCCAGTACTTC. The full variable domain, in which reference TRBV5-1 and TRBJ2-5 provide the parts outside the CDR3, is KAGVTQTPRYLIKTRGQQVTLSCSPISGHRSVSWYQQTPGQGLQFLFEYFSETQRNKGNFPGRFSGRQFSNSRSEMNVSTLELGDSALYLCASRDRQETQYFGPGTRLLVL.

This clonotype was recorded at least ten times. The V gene is TRBV6-1, the J gene TRBJ2-7; D might be TRBD1 (5 bases). CDR3 length: 15 amino acids. Looked up from germline, CDR1 is MNHNS and CDR2 is SASEGT. V lost 5 bases to trimming and J lost 2 bases, with 16 bases between them. Here the CDR3 DNA reads TGTGCCAGCAGTCCCGGAATGACAGACCCCTACGAGCAGTACTTC. Translated: CASSPGMTDPYEQYF.

This clonotype has at least ten counts. The V and J genes are TRBV7-2 and TRBJ2-7; tentatively, D is TRBD1 (6 bases). CDR3 length equals 15 residues. The germline V and J ends were trimmed by 2 bases and 2 bases, with 13 bases remaining between them. The germline V gene encodes CDR1 SGHTA and CDR2 FQGNSA. The CDR3 nucleotides read TGTGCCAGCAGCTTATCGGGACATACTGCCTACGAGCAGTACTTC. Protein product: CASSLSGHTAYEQYF. Full variable domain (remainder filled in from reference TRBV7-2 and TRBJ2-7): GAGVSQSPSNKVTEKGKDVELRCDPISGHTALYWYRQSLGQGLEFLIYFQGNSAPDKSGLPSDRFSAERTGGSVSTLTIQRTQQEDSAVYLCASSLSGHTAYEQYFGPGTRLTVT.

The sample holds many counts of this clonotype. The chain couples TRBV20-1 to TRBJ2-1, with TRBD2 matching over 7 bases. V gave up 1 base and J gave up 0 bases; unmatched junction bases: 6. The V gene's germline CDR1 is DFQATT and CDR2 SNEGSKA (reference sequence). This CDR3 comprises 16 residues. The CDR3 DNA is TGCAGTGCTAGAGTCCGTGGCGGGAGCTCCTACAATGAGCAGTTCTTC. Translation: CSARVRGGSSYNEQFF.

The gene calls are TRBV29-1 and TRBJ2-7; D is uncertain. The germline V gene encodes CDR1 SQVTM and CDR2 ANQGSEA. Trimming cost V 2 bases and J 0 bases, with 11 bases left between them. The CDR3 is 14 amino acids. For the CDR3, the DNA is TGCAGCGTTGAATATCCTGCCAGCTCCTACGAGCAGTACTTC. This translates into CSVEYPASSYEQYF.

This clonotype was picked up a small number of times. This chain links TRBV11-2 with TRBJ2-7, with TRBD2 matching over 8 bases. CDR1 is SGHAT, CDR2 FQNNGV, per germline. The CDR3 is made up of 16 amino acids. V lost 1 base to trimming and J lost 3 bases; unmatched junction nucleotides: 8. The CDR3 region is CASSLGGSGVIYEQYF. CDR3 nucleotide sequence: TGTGCCAGCAGCTTAGGTGGTAGCGGGGTCATCTACGAGCAGTACTTC.

The chain recombines TRBV2 with TRBJ2-5; D ambiguous. Trimming took 2 bases from V and 2 from J, leaving 15 bases between them. The CDR3 covers 16 residues. Germline values: CDR1 SNHLY, CDR2 FYNNEI. CDR3 in DNA: TGTGCCAGCAGTGAACTAACGACCACAGAACAAGAGACCCAGTACTTC. Amino acids: CASSELTTTEQETQYF.

This clonotype was counted at least ten times. The V call is TRBV11-2, the J call TRBJ2-1; D is possibly TRBD1 or TRBD2 (5 bases each). CDR3 size: 14 residues. From germline, CDR1 is SGHAT and CDR2 FQNNGV. V was pared by 4 bases and J by 7 bases, with 14 bases between. The CDR3: CASSSRDLANEQFF. The CDR3 DNA is TGTGCCAGCAGCTCCCGGGACCTAGCAAATGAGCAGTTCTTC.

The V gene is TRBV10-1, the J gene TRBJ2-5, with a possible D match to TRBD2 (6 bases). Germline V gives CDR1 WNHNN, CDR2 SYGVQD (reference sequence). The CDR3 is made up of 15 amino acids. Trimming removed 0 bases at V and 5 bases at J, with 13 bases between. The chain's CDR3 is CASSESGGGKETQYF. Here the CDR3 DNA reads TGCGCCAGCAGTGAGTCGGGTGGGGGGAAGGAGACCCAGTACTTC.

This clonotype was found many times. The chain has TRBV20-1 and TRBJ2-1; tentatively, D is TRBD1 (5 bases). The V end lost 2 bases, the J end lost 3 bases, and 11 bases lay between the germline ends. CDR3 size: 14 residues. CDR1 DFQATT and CDR2 SNEGSKA come from the germline V gene (reference sequence). The CDR3 DNA follows: TGCAGTGCTAGACAGCCGACAGACTACAATGAGCAGTTCTTC. As protein: CSARQPTDYNEQFF.

This clonotype occurred many times. The V call is TRBV11-2, the J call TRBJ2-7, with 9 bases aligning to TRBD2. Germline V gene data show CDR1 as SGHAT and CDR2 as FQNNGV. The CDR3 runs 17 residues. After removal of 3 bases from V and 2 bases from J, the junction contained 11 bases not matched to a gene. The CDR3 bases are TGTGCCAGCAGCTTTATAGGTGGTAGCGGGAGTACCTACGAGCAGTACTTC. It encodes CASSFIGGSGSTYEQYF.

CDR3 protein: CASSLGDGYTF. Written as DNA, the CDR3 is TGCGCCAGCAGCCTCGGTGATGGCTACACCTTC. The gene calls are TRBV10-2 and TRBJ1-2; D remains unclear. This CDR3 is 11 amino acids long. Germline V gene sequence: CDR1 WSHSY, CDR2 SAAADI. V lost 6 bases and J 6 bases, leaving 8 bases between the germline ends.

This chain uses TRBV6-1 with TRBJ2-3; 8 bases are a match to TRBD2. The CDR3 is made up of 16 amino acids. V lost 5 bases to trimming and J lost 2 bases; unmatched junction nucleotides: 9. Per the germline V gene, CDR1 is MNHNS and CDR2 is SASEGT. As DNA, the CDR3 is TGTGCCAGCAGTTACCCCGTAGCGGGAAACACAGATACGCAGTATTTT. This encodes CASSYPVAGNTDTQYF.

In DNA, the CDR3 is TGCGCCAGCACCGAGGCCGGGGAGCTGTTTTTT. This gives the protein CASTEAGELFF. The chain couples TRBV5-1 to TRBJ2-2; D call uncertain. The V and J ends lost 6 bases and 6 bases respectively, with 6 bases between them. CDR1 and CDR2 from the germline V gene are SGHRS and YFSETQ. This CDR3 has 11 residues.

This clonotype occurred a few times. The chain couples TRBV7-8 to TRBJ2-7, with 7 bases matching TRBD2. V lost 1 base and J lost 4; bases outside the gene matches: 13. Per germline, CDR1 SGHVS and CDR2 FQNEAQ. The CDR3 is made up of 17 amino acids. The CDR3 region is CASSLDLGTAGVYEQYF. CDR3 in DNA: TGTGCCAGCAGCTTAGATTTGGGGACCGCGGGGGTTTACGAGCAGTACTTC.

V is TRBV10-2 and J is TRBJ2-3; D could derive from TRBD1 or TRBD2 (5 bases each). Germline V gene lookup returns CDR1 WSHSY and CDR2 SAAADI. This CDR3 has 15 amino acids. Trimming shortened V by 10 bases and J by 4 bases, and 21 bases separated the two germline ends. The CDR3 region has the DNA TGCGCCACCAATCGCCCCCCGGGGCCGGCAGATACGCAGTATTTT. Amino acid sequence: CATNRPPGPADTQYF.

V and J are TRBV11-3 and TRBJ2-5, with TRBD1 identical over 7 bases. CDR3 size: 15 residues. Germline V gene data show CDR1 as SGHNT and CDR2 as YENEEA. Germline trimming cut 2 bases from V and 1 base from J; bases unmatched to any gene: 4. The CDR3 DNA is TGTGCCAGCAGCTTAAGCTGGGACAGCCAAGAGACCCAGTACTTC. Its protein is CASSLSWDSQETQYF.

The sample holds a few counts of this clonotype. V and J are TRBV6-1 and TRBJ2-1; 9 bases align to TRBD2. Germline trimming cut 5 bases from V and 8 bases from J; bases unmatched to any gene: 7. This CDR3 contains 14 residues. The germline V gene has CDR1 MNHNS and CDR2 SASEGT. In nucleotides, the CDR3 is TGTGCCAGCAGTCGTAGCGGGGGCACGCATGAGCAGTTCTTC. Protein product: CASSRSGGTHEQFF.

This clonotype was seen at least ten times. The CDR3 coding sequence is TGTGCCAGCAGTGAAGCGGTAAACACTGAAGCTTTCTTT. It encodes CASSEAVNTEAFF. The rearrangement uses TRBV6-1 and TRBJ1-1; D call uncertain. V shed 0 bases and J shed 2 bases, with 4 bases lying between them. CDR1 MNHNS and CDR2 SASEGT come from the germline V gene. The CDR3 is 13 residues long.